This is a list of T cell receptor beta chains from one sample in a study of cytomegalovirus exposure and HLA in healthy donors. The protocol was immunoSEQ multiplex PCR, while the TCRdb copy is restricted to in-frame clones and leaves out a portion. Recorded for this sample: roughly 40,000 clones. The sequencing input was PBMCs. The receptors were sampled from a male donor in good health and CMV-seronegative. The CDR3 runs from the conserved cysteine through the conserved F or W. Only some rows state a clone size, as once, few, many or a class for expanded clones.

TRBJ2-3,NA,TRBV4-1,CASSQEGGGTDTQYF
TRBJ1-6,NA,TRBV30,CAWRLSGGNSPLHF
TRBJ2-6,NA,TRBV7-3,CASSPGVTGGFGGANVLTF
TRBJ2-3,NA,TRBV7-9,CASRQGGTSTDTQYF
TRBJ1-2,NA,TRBV5-6,CASSLVLIWDRDIRYTF
TRBJ2-5,NA,TRBV2,CASTRGGKPEETQYF
TRBJ2-3,NA,TRBV7-6,CASSFGRGGTDTQYF
TRBJ2-3,NA,TRBV4-1,CASSQDGGGARDTQYF
TRBJ1-5,NA,TRBV5-6,CASSPSLNQPQHF
TRBJ1-1,NA,TRBV28,CASSSGPGGTEAFF
TRBJ1-1,NA,TRBV28,CASSPSSQGHMNTEAFF
TRBJ1-2,NA,TRBV27,CASSPWGQGLGEAYGYTF
TRBJ2-1,NA,TRBV7-3,CASSLGTGLSNEQFF
TRBJ1-5,NA,TRBV7-9,CASSPGSAVQPQHF
TRBJ2-2,NA,TRBV6-5,CASSYGEGGGGELFF
TRBJ2-6,NA,TRBV9,CASSPRQSSGANVLTF
TRBJ2-2,NA,TRBV11-3,CASSLGGGPTGELFF
TRBJ1-2,NA,TRBV6-6,CASRIATGGRHGYTF
TRBJ2-5,NA,TRBV7-7,CASSRGDQETQYF
TRBJ1-6,NA,TRBV19,CASTPGGHGTLHF
TRBJ1-2,NA,TRBV19,CASSTRGARGYTF
TRBJ2-3,NA,TRBV19,CASSIARADTQYF
TRBJ2-1,NA,TRBV13,CASSFPQSLNNEQFF
TRBJ1-4,medium-sized,TRBV2,CASSGPNEKLFF
TRBJ1-6,NA,TRBV15,CATSRRSTGGPNNSPLHF
TRBJ2-6,NA,TRBV5-1,CASSLLTGPAGANVLTF
TRBJ2-7,NA,TRBV4-1,CASSQPAASGETYEQYF
TRBJ1-5,NA,TRBV7-9,CASSLLNQPQHF
TRBJ2-5,NA,TRBV18,CASSPNGPGSETQYF
TRBJ2-7,NA,TRBV6-5,CASRTDRGLSYEQYF
TRBJ2-1,NA,TRBV28,CASSPGLAGNEQFF
TRBJ1-1,NA,TRBV28,CASSYLLGANTEAFF
TRBJ1-6,NA,TRBV19,CASKPGQFVQGSPLHF
TRBJ2-5,NA,TRBV15,CATSSYRGTETQYF
TRBJ1-6,NA,TRBV18,CASSSQPGTGSSPLHF
TRBJ1-6,NA,TRBV10-3,CAIRTIDSPNSPLHF
TRBJ1-5,NA,TRBV28,CASSPPGQGLTEENQPQHF
TRBJ1-3,NA,TRBV19,CASMRGGTGYSGNTIYF
TRBJ2-1,NA,TRBV7-9,CASSLVSGEYDEQFF
TRBJ1-5,NA,TRBV6-5,CASSNQNQPQHF
TRBJ1-4,NA,TRBV4-1,CASSLTRGRGEKLFF
TRBJ2-2,NA,TRBV7-9,CASSPRGGGATGELFF
TRBJ2-1,NA,TRBV5-1,CASSLGGSSYNEQFF
TRBJ2-7,NA,TRBV28,CASTLRDGHYEQYF
TRBJ2-7,NA,TRBV30,CAWSGGVPYEQYF
TRBJ2-6,NA,TRBV19,CASNAGTGANVLTF
TRBJ1-1,NA,TRBV5-6,CASSSVDRVHTEAFF
TRBJ2-5,NA,TRBV7-2,CASSLGGRVQETQYF
TRBJ1-5,NA,TRBV30,CAWGPLTGLNQPQHF
TRBJ2-3,NA,TRBV11-2,CASSLVPSGGADTQYF